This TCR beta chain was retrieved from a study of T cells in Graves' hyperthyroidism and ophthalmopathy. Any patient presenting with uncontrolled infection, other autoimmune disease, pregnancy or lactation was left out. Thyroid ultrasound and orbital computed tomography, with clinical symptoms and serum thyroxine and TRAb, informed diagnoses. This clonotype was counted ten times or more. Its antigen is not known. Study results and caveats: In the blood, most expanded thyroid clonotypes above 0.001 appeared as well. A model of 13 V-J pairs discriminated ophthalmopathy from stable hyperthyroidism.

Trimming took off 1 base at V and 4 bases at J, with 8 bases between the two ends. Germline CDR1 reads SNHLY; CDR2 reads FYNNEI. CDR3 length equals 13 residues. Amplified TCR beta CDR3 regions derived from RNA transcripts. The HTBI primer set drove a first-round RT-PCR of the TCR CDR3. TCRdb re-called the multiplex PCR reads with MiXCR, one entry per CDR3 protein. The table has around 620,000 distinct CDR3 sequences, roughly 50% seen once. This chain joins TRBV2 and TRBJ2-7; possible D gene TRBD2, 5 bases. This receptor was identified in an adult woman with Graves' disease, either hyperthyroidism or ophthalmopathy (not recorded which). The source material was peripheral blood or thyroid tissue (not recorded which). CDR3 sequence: CASSEVTRYEQYF. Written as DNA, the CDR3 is TGTGCCAGCAGTGAAGTTACTAGATACGAGCAGTACTTC.